This TCR beta chain was captured by sequencing in a study of cytomegalovirus exposure and HLA in healthy donors. Turning to the study itself: An analysis done earlier identified more than 100 million unique TCR beta sequences from around 180 million T cells. Findings of the study overall: The later analysis indicated that the majority of CMV-associated TCR beta chains appeared HLA-restricted. Cytomegalovirus-associated TCR beta chains were listed, numbering roughly 150. It was shown in a later analysis that HLA-associated TCR beta chains were more clonally expanded than other, equally common chains.

A single count supports this clone. Its antigen is currently unknown. PCR primers comprised 60 Vbeta and 13 Jbeta primers. Produced via immunoSEQ multiplex PCR; TCRdb's table is partial and in-frame only. This table holds over 120,000 clones, approximately 80% found once. J lost 4 bases, V lost 5 bases, and 6 bases had no gene match. The CDR3 extends over 15 amino acids. CDR1 and CDR2 from the germline V gene are SEHNR and FQNEAQ (reference sequence). This clonotype was obtained from a woman between 18 and 30 years old in good health and CMV-seropositive. The chain couples TRBV7-9 to TRBJ2-7, with 12 bases aligning to TRBD2. Input material: PBMCs. The CDR3 region is CASSTLAGGKYEQYF. The CDR3 nucleotides are TGTGCCAGCAGCACACTAGCGGGGGGTAAATACGAGCAGTACTTC.